Following are 25 T cell receptor beta chains from one sample sequenced in a study of T cells after yellow fever vaccination. One entry per CDR3 protein results from TCRdb running MiXCR on the 5' RACE reads. The sample comprises nearly 350,000 distinct CDR3 sequences, approximately 8% of which are singletons, and approximately 15% rests with the top ten. Here the sequenced sample was PBMCs, taken more than 35 days after the first yellow fever vaccination. The source of these receptors is a man in his late teens or twenties who received the YFV17D yellow fever vaccine.

The chain employs TRBV12-3 or TRBV12-4 and TRBJ2-7, with TRBD1 matching over 7 bases. V was clipped by 7 bases and J by 5 bases; unmatched bases: 8. The CDR3 covers 13 residues. CDR3 sequence reads: CASIRTGMDEQYF. The CDR3 DNA reads TGTGCCAGCATTAGGACAGGCATGGACGAGCAGTACTTC.

This clonotype was observed a few times. The gene calls are TRBV28 and TRBJ1-5; no reliable D call. Germline V gene sequence: CDR1 MDHEN, CDR2 SYDVKM. The CDR3 is 12 amino acids. The V end was cut by 6 bases, the J end by 6 bases, with 9 bases between. The DNA for the CDR3 is TGTGCCAGCAGCTCCTCAGGTCAGCCCCAGCATTTT. Its translation: CASSSSGQPQHF.

This clonotype has just a few counts. The DNA of the CDR3 is TGTGCCAGCAGTTACGACTGGGAGGAGAACACTGAAGCTTTCTTT. Translating gives CASSYDWEENTEAFF. This chain links TRBV6-5 with TRBJ1-1; D not certain. Germline-derived CDR1 and CDR2 are MNHEY and SVGAGI. V lost 2 bases and J lost 1, with 11 bases in between. CDR3 length: 15 amino acids.

The sample holds a few counts of this clonotype. The chain is built from TRBV7-2 and TRBJ2-3; D gene ambiguous. Germline loops: CDR1 SGHTA, CDR2 FQGNSA. This CDR3 has 14 residues. V gave up 2 bases and J gave up 2 bases, with 8 bases separating them. The CDR3 DNA sequence: TGTGCCAGCAGCTTAAGAGCGCACACAGATACGCAGTATTTT. It translates to CASSLRAHTDTQYF.

This clonotype was recorded at least ten times. The chain joins TRBV18 to TRBJ2-1; 9 nucleotides line up with TRBD2. Trimming at V came to 3 bases and at J to 6 bases, leaving 6 bases not matched to a gene. The CDR3 is 15 amino acids. Looked up from germline, CDR1 is KGHSH and CDR2 is LQKENI. The CDR3 here is CASSPPGAGGNEQFF. The CDR3 nucleotides are TGTGCCAGCTCACCTCCTGGAGCGGGGGGCAATGAGCAGTTCTTC.

The V call is TRBV12-3 or TRBV12-4, the J call TRBJ2-1, with D perhaps TRBD2 (5 bases). This CDR3 comprises 14 residues. The V end lost 10 bases, the J end lost 0 bases, and 13 bases lay between the germline ends. Here the CDR3 reads CATSLGSSYNEQFF. The DNA of the CDR3 is TGTGCCACCTCATTGGGGAGCTCCTACAATGAGCAGTTCTTC.

This clonotype has just a few counts. The chain links TRBV20-1 to TRBJ2-5, with D possibly TRBD1 on 6 matching bases. CDR1 and CDR2 from the germline V gene are DFQATT and SNEGSKA (reference sequence). The CDR3 has 19 amino acids. With 5 bases removed from V and 1 base from J, the gap between germline ends came to 29 bases. CDR3 DNA: TGCAGTGCTGTAGGACAGTCGATGGGAATAAAGGGACCCCAAGAGACCCAGTACTTC. Its protein is CSAVGQSMGIKGPQETQYF.

This clonotype showed up just a few times. The rearrangement uses TRBV25-1 and TRBJ1-5, with D tentatively TRBD1 (6 bases). The length of the CDR3 is 14 residues. The germline V gene has CDR1 MGHDK and CDR2 SYGVNS. The V end was cut by 7 bases, the J end by 0 bases, with 10 bases between. This chain's CDR3 is CASNGGLSNQPQHF. DNA for the CDR3: TGTGCCAGCAATGGGGGCCTTAGCAATCAGCCCCAGCATTTT.

This clonotype was detected a few times. The V and J genes are TRBV24-1 and TRBJ2-2, with unresolved D. V shed 9 bases and J shed 4 bases, with 8 bases lying between them. Germline V lookup: CDR1 KGHDR, CDR2 SFDVKD. This CDR3 spans 12 amino acids. The DNA of the CDR3 is TGTGCCACCGCTTCTCGCACCGGGGAGCTGTTTTTT. Its translation is CATASRTGELFF.

The rearrangement uses TRBV5-1 and TRBJ2-6; 7 positions match TRBD2. Germline V gene data show CDR1 as SGHRS and CDR2 as YFSETQ. The CDR3 covers 13 residues. CDR3 sequence (DNA): TGCGCGAGCCGGGGGGAAGGGGCCAACGTCCTGACTTTC. Its protein is CASRGEGANVLTF.

This clonotype has only a few counts. The chain joins TRBV5-1 to TRBJ2-2; 14 bases are a match to TRBD2. V lost 4 bases and J lost 3; bases outside the gene matches: 5. This CDR3 spans 17 amino acids. CDR1 and CDR2 (germline): SGHRS, YFSETQ. Written as DNA, the CDR3 is TGCGCCAGCAGCCAGACTAGCGGGGGGGCGTACACCGGGGAGCTGTTTTTT. Protein product: CASSQTSGGAYTGELFF. The full variable domain, in which reference TRBV5-1 and TRBJ2-2 provide the parts outside the CDR3, is KAGVTQTPRYLIKTRGQQVTLSCSPISGHRSVSWYQQTPGQGLQFLFEYFSETQRNKGNFPGRFSGRQFSNSRSEMNVSTLELGDSALYLCASSQTSGGAYTGELFFGEGSRLTVL.

CDR3 protein: CASSPRLALRTQYF. CDR3 bases: TGTGCCAGCAGCCCCCGACTAGCCTTGAGGACGCAGTATTTT. J is TRBJ2-3 and V is TRBV7-2, with 7 bases that match TRBD2. The CDR3 covers 14 residues. The V gene's germline CDR1 is SGHTA and CDR2 FQGNSA. The trim removed 5 bases at V and 9 bases at J, leaving 11 bases unmatched.

This clonotype turned up a few times. This chain connects TRBV20-1 to TRBJ1-1; no definite D call. The germline V gene encodes CDR1 DFQATT and CDR2 SNEGSKA (reference sequence). The CDR3 covers 14 residues. V gave up 5 bases and J gave up 5 bases, with 18 bases separating them. The CDR3 sequence: CSAWHPGVRTEAFF. CDR3 DNA sequence: TGCAGTGCTTGGCATCCTGGGGTTAGAACTGAAGCTTTCTTT.

The sample holds many counts of this clonotype. The chain uses TRBV7-8 and TRBJ2-1; D not resolved. Trimming pared 5 bases from V and 5 bases from J, leaving 10 bases between. The CDR3 contains 13 residues. Germline V gene data show CDR1 as SGHVS and CDR2 as FQNEAQ. The DNA of the CDR3 is TGTGCCAGCAGCGCCTGGATCAACAATGAGCAGTTCTTC. Protein: CASSAWINNEQFF.

This clonotype was observed a few times. For the CDR3, the DNA is TGTGCCAGTATCGACTCGCAGGACAGGGGTTTCGGTGAGCAGTTCTTC. This sequence encodes CASIDSQDRGFGEQFF. V and J are TRBV19 and TRBJ2-1; 9 bases map to TRBD1. Trimming cost V 7 bases and J 9 bases; bases outside gene matches: 16. Germline V CDR1 and CDR2: LNHDA, SQIVND (reference sequence). CDR3 length: 16 amino acids. The full variable domain, completed using reference TRBV19 and TRBJ2-1, is DGGITQSPKYLFRKEGQNVTLSCEQNLNHDAMYWYRQDPGQGLRLIYYSQIVNDFQKGDIAEGYSVSREKKESFPLTVTSAQKNPTAFYLCASIDSQDRGFGEQFFGPGTRLTVL.

The rearrangement links TRBV3-1 to TRBJ1-2; D is ambiguous. V shed 4 bases and J shed 4 bases, with 19 bases lying between them. CDR3 length: 16 residues. Germline CDR1 reads LGHDT; CDR2 reads YNNKEL (reference sequence). Written as DNA, the CDR3 is TGTGCCAGCAGCCCAAGCCGTTCAGGTTGGCGCTATGGCTACACCTTC. This sequence encodes CASSPSRSGWRYGYTF.

This chain connects TRBV28 to TRBJ1-1; 7 bases are a match to TRBD1. Germline lookup yields CDR1 MDHEN and CDR2 SYDVKM. This CDR3 is built from 14 residues. V trimming: 6 bases; J trimming: 1 base; junction bases outside the gene matches: 5. In DNA, the CDR3 is TGTGCCAGCAGAACACAGGGGAGGAACACTGAAGCTTTCTTT. This translates into CASRTQGRNTEAFF.

This clonotype came up a few times. The rearrangement uses TRBV10-3 and TRBJ1-5; perhaps TRBD1 as D (5 bases). The germline V gene has CDR1 ENHRY and CDR2 SYGVKD. This CDR3 region has 14 residues. V lost 5 bases to trimming and J lost 2 bases, with 10 bases between them. The DNA for the CDR3 is TGTGCCATCAGTAACGGCAGGGGCAATCAGCCCCAGCATTTT. This gives the protein CAISNGRGNQPQHF.

This clonotype has at least ten counts. An end of the junction does not agree with germline; a read error may underlie this. The chain links TRBV4-1 to TRBJ2-5, with a weak D call TRBD1 (6 bases). Judging by the DNA end, TRBJ2-3 fits better; the J call may be wrong. There are 11 residues in the CDR3. The germline gives CDR1 MGHRA, CDR2 YSYEKL. CDR3 DNA: TGTGCCAGCAGCCAAGGGGGTACGCAGTATTTT. Translating it yields CASSQGGTQYF.

This clonotype has only a few counts. The chain carries TRBV11-1 and TRBJ2-1; D is unclear. Germline-derived CDR1 and CDR2 are SGHAT and FQDESV (reference sequence). The CDR3 spans 12 residues. V lost 3 bases, J lost 8 bases, and 8 bases lay in between. The CDR3 loop is CASSLDPDEQFF. CDR3 DNA sequence: TGTGCCAGCAGCTTGGACCCGGATGAGCAGTTCTTC. The whole variable domain, remainder taken from reference TRBV11-1 and TRBJ2-1, is EAEVAQSPRYKITEKSQAVAFWCDPISGHATLYWYRQILGQGPELLVQFQDESVVDDSQLPKDRFSAERLKGVDSTLKIQPAELGDSAMYLCASSLDPDEQFFGPGTRLTVL.

The CDR3 DNA is TGCAGTGCTAGGCCCGTGGGGTGGGAGACCCAGTACTTC. It translates to CSARPVGWETQYF. The rearrangement uses TRBV20-1 and TRBJ2-5; D is ambiguous. The CDR3 sequence is 13 residues long. V shed 3 bases and J shed 5 bases, with 13 bases lying between them. CDR1 and CDR2 from the germline V gene are DFQATT and SNEGSKA (reference sequence).

In its sample, this clonotype was seen a few times. The chain combines TRBV5-1 with TRBJ2-3; TRBD2 is a possible D gene (6 bases). The CDR3 extends over 15 amino acids. Germline V gene lookup returns CDR1 SGHRS and CDR2 YFSETQ. V was cut by 6 bases and J by 0 bases, with 14 bases left in between. The CDR3 is CASTHSGVSTDTQYF. The CDR3 nucleotides read TGCGCCAGCACCCATTCGGGGGTCAGCACAGATACGCAGTATTTT.

In its sample, this clonotype was seen a few times. V gene TRBV12-3 or TRBV12-4 combines with J gene TRBJ2-2, with TRBD1 as a possible D gene (5 bases). The CDR3 runs to 15 residues. Trimming left V 4 bases short and J 8 bases short, with 17 bases between. Here the CDR3 DNA reads TGTGCCAGCAGTTCCCAGGGCCCCGCTACGGGGGAGCTGTTTTTT. Translated, it gives CASSSQGPATGELFF.

The chain uses TRBV5-5 and TRBJ2-2, with D maybe TRBD1 (5 bases). The CDR3 is 17 residues long. Per the germline V gene, CDR1 is SGHKS and CDR2 is YYEKEE (reference sequence). V was pared by 6 bases and J by 2 bases, with 20 bases between. The CDR3 DNA follows: TGTGCCAGCAACCACCCCCCCCTGACAGTCAACACCGGGGAGCTGTTTTTT. This sequence encodes CASNHPPLTVNTGELFF.

This chain connects TRBV28 to TRBJ2-5, with D possibly TRBD2 on 7 matching bases. This CDR3 spans 13 amino acids. Germline loops: CDR1 MDHEN, CDR2 SYDVKM. The ends were cut back, 3 bases at V and 7 bases at J, with 12 bases in the middle. The DNA of the CDR3 is TGTGCCAGCAGTTTGCGGGGGCTCGGGACCCAGTACTTC. Translated, it gives CASSLRGLGTQYF.